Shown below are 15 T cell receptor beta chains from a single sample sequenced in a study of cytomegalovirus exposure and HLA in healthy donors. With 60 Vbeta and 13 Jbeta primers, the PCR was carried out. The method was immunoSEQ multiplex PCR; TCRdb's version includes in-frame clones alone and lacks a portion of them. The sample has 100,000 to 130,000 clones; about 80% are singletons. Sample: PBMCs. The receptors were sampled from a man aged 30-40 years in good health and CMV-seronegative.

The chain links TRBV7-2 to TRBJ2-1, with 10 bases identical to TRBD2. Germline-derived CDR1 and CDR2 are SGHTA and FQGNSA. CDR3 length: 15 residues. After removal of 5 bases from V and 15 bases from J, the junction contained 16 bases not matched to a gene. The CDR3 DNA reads TGTGCCAGCAGCCCAATCCGCGCTAGCGGGAGAAGTTGGTTCTTC. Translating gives CASSPIRASGRSWFF.

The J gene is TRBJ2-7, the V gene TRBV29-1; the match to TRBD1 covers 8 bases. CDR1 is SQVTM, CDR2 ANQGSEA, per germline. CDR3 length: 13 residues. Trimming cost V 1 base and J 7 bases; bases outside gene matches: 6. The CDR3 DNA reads TGCAGCGTTGAAGGTACAGGGGGAGGAGAGCAGTACTTC. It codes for CSVEGTGGGEQYF.

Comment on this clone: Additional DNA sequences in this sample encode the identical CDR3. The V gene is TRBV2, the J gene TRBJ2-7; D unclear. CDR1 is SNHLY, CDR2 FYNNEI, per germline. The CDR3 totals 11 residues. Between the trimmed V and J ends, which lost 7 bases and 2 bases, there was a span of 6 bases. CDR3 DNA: TGTGCCAGCACCCTAGCCTACGAGCAGTACTTC. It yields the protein CASTLAYEQYF.

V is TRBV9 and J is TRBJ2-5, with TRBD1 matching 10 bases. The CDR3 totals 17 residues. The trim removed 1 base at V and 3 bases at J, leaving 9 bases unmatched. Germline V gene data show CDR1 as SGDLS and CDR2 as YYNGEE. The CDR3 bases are TGTGCCAGCAGCGTAAGTAGGGACAGGGGACCAGAAGAGACCCAGTACTTC. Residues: CASSVSRDRGPEETQYF.

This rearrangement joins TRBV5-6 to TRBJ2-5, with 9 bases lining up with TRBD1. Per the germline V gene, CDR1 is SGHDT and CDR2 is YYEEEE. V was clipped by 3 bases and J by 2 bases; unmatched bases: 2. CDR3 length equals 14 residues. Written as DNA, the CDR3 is TGTGCCAGCAGCTGGACAGGGGCACAAGAGACCCAGTACTTC. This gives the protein CASSWTGAQETQYF. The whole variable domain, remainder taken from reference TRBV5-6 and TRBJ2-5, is DAGVTQSPTHLIKTRGQQVTLRCSPKSGHDTVSWYQQALGQGPQFIFQYYEEEERQRGNFPDRFSGHQFPNYSSELNVNALLLGDSALYLCASSWTGAQETQYFGPGTRLLVL.

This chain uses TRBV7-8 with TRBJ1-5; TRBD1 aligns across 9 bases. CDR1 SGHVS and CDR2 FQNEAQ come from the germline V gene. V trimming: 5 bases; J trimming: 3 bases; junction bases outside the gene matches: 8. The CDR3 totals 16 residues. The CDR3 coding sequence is TGTGCCAGCAGCAAGGGACAGGGACAGAACAATCAGCCCCAGCATTTT. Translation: CASSKGQGQNNQPQHF.

The CDR3: CASSFILGTGGSNQPQHF. CDR3 nucleotide sequence: TGTGCCAGCAGCTTTATTTTAGGGACAGGGGGAAGCAATCAGCCCCAGCATTTT. V usage is TRBV5-8 and J usage is TRBJ1-5; 11 bases agree with TRBD1. J gave up 1 base and V 2 bases, and 8 bases lay outside the gene matches. Germline loops: CDR1 SGHTS, CDR2 YDEGEE. The CDR3 has 18 residues.

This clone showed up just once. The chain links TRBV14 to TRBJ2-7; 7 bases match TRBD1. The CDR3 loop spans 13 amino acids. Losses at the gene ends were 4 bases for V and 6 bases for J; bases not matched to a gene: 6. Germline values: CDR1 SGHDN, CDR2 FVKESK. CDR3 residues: CASSLQGSGEQYF. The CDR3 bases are TGTGCCAGCAGCCTACAGGGGTCGGGCGAGCAGTACTTC.

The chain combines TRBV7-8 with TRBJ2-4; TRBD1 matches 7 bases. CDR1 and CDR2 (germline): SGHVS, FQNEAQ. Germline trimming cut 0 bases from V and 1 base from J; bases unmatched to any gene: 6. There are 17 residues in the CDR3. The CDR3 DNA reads TGTGCCAGCAGCTTAGCTCGAACAGGGGTTGCCAAAAACATTCAGTACTTC. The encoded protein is CASSLARTGVAKNIQYF.

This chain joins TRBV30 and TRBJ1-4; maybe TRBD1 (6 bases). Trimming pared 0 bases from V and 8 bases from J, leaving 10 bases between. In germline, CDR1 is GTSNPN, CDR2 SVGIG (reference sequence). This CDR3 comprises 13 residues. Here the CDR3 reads CAWSVNRDEKLFF. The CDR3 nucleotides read TGTGCCTGGAGTGTCAACAGGGACGAAAAACTGTTTTTT. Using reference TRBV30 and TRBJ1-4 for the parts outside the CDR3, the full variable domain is SQTIHQWPATLVQPVGSPLSLECTVEGTSNPNLYWYRQAAGRGLQLLFYSVGIGQISSEVPQNLSASRPQDRQFILSSKKLLLSDSGFYLCAWSVNRDEKLFFGSGTQLSVL.

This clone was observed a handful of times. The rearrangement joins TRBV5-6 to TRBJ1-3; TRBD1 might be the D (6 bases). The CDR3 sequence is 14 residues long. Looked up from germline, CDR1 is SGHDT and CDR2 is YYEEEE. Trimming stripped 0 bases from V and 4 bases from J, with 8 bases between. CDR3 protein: CASSLAGGGNTIYF. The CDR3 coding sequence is TGTGCCAGCAGCTTGGCGGGGGGCGGAAACACCATATATTTT.

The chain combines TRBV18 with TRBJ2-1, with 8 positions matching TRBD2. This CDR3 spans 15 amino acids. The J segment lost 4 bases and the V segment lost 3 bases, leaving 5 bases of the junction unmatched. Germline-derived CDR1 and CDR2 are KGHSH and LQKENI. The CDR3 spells CASSPGGRRYNEQFF. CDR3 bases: TGTGCCAGCTCACCGGGCGGGAGGAGATACAATGAGCAGTTCTTC.

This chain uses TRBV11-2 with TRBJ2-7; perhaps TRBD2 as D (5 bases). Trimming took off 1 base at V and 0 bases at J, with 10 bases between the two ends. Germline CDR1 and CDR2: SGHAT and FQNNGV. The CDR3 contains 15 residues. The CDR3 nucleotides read TGTGCCAGCAGCTTAGGCGGGCTACTCTCCTACGAGCAGTACTTC. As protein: CASSLGGLLSYEQYF. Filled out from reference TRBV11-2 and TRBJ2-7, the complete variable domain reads EAGVAQSPRYKIIEKRQSVAFWCNPISGHATLYWYQQILGQGPKLLIQFQNNGVVDDSQLPKDRFSAERLKGVDSTLKIQPAKLEDSAVYLCASSLGGLLSYEQYFGPGTRLTVT.

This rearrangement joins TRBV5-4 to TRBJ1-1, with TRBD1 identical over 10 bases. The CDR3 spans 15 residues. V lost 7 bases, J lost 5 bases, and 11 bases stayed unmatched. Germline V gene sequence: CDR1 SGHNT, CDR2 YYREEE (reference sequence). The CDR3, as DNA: TGTGCCAGCCTTAGACAGGGGGCGCGGCGTACTGAAGCTTTCTTT. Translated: CASLRQGARRTEAFF.

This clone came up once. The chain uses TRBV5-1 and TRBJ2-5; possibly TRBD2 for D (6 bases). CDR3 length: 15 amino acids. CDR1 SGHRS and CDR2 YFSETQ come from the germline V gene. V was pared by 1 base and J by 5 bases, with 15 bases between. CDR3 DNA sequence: TGCGCCAGCAGCTTGAGTAGCGGCTTAGTGGAGACCCAGTACTTC. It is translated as CASSLSSGLVETQYF.